These T cell receptor beta chains were read from a single sample in a study of shared clonotypes between healthy human individuals. Only in-frame clones appear in the TCRdb table, and some are missing; sequencing was by immunoSEQ multiplex PCR. Among roughly 450,000 clones listed, 75% to 85% were seen once. Sequencing was performed on PBMCs. All receptors come from a woman aged 40 to 50 in good health. Some clones in this sample may be carry-over from other donors' samples. Both conserved end residues are part of each CDR3. D genes are given only for firm matches. A row's size may be missing; if present it is once, few, many or a size class.

NA | TRBJ1-2 | TRBV6-6 | TRBD1 | CASRTTGGIPGYTF | TGTGCCAGCAGAACGACAGGGGGCATCCCTGGCTACACCTTC
NA | TRBJ1-2 | TRBV7-6 | NA | CASSLARRGNYGYTF | TGTGCCAGCAGCTTAGCGCGCAGGGGAAACTATGGCTACACCTTC
NA | TRBJ2-7 | TRBV11-2 | NA | CASSLGPWGQGYEQYF | TGTGCCAGCAGCTTAGGACCCTGGGGACAAGGGTACGAGCAGTACTTC
NA | TRBJ1-1 | TRBV6-1 | NA | CASSEFVYTEAFF | TGTGCCAGCAGTGAATTCGTGTACACTGAAGCTTTCTTT
NA | TRBJ2-7 | TRBV28 | NA | CASSPSGWASYEQYF | TGTGCCAGCAGCCCCTCTGGGTGGGCTAGTTACGAGCAGTACTTC
NA | TRBJ1-4 | TRBV30 | TRBD1 | CAWAGGFGEKLFF | TGTGCCTGGGCAGGGGGCTTCGGTGAAAAACTGTTTTTT
NA | TRBJ1-1 | TRBV7-2 | TRBD1 | CASSLRLSDRVSRAFF | TGTGCCAGCAGCTTACGATTATCGGACAGGGTATCGCGAGCTTTCTTT
NA | TRBJ2-7 | TRBV5-1 | TRBD1 | CASSLLGTGAYEQYF | TGCGCCAGCAGCTTGCTGGGGACAGGGGCCTACGAGCAGTACTTC
NA | TRBJ2-1 | TRBV9 | TRBD2 | CASSAGLAGGVEQFF | TGTGCCAGCAGCGCGGGACTAGCGGGAGGGGTTGAGCAGTTCTTC
NA | TRBJ2-5 | TRBV6-5 | NA | CASSYSGRGETQYF | TGTGCCAGCAGTTACTCGGGTCGTGGAGAGACCCAGTACTTC
once | TRBJ1-1 | TRBV19 | NA | CASSGGWARAFF | TGTGCCAGTAGTGGCGGGTGGGCTCGGGCTTTCTTT
NA | TRBJ2-7 | TRBV18 | NA | CASSLASIYEQYF | TGTGCCAGCTCACTCGCATCAATCTACGAGCAGTACTTC
NA | TRBJ2-2 | TRBV27 | NA | CASSLSSWNTGELFF | TGTGCCAGCAGTTTATCGAGCTGGAACACCGGGGAGCTGTTTTTT
NA | TRBJ1-2 | TRBV20-1 | NA | CSRTDNYGYTF | TGCAGTAGGACGGATAACTATGGCTACACCTTC
NA | TRBJ2-4 | TRBV7-8 | NA | CASSLGLGLNIQYF | TGTGCCAGCAGCTTAGGGCTGGGGTTGAACATTCAGTACTTC
NA | TRBJ2-7 | TRBV19 | TRBD1 | CASSAAGTGAYEQYF | TGTGCCAGTAGTGCCGCCGGGACAGGTGCCTACGAGCAGTACTTC
NA | TRBJ1-2 | TRBV6-6 | NA | CASSSPGGWNGYTF | TGTGCCAGCAGCTCCCCGGGAGGGTGGAATGGCTACACCTTC
NA | TRBJ2-5 | TRBV15 | NA | CATSRGAGPGQETQYF | TGTGCCACCAGCAGGGGGGCAGGGCCAGGGCAAGAGACCCAGTACTTC
once | TRBJ1-1 | TRBV4-2 | NA | CASSRHRELDTEAFF | TGTGCCAGCAGCAGACACAGGGAACTTGACACTGAAGCTTTCTTT
NA | TRBJ1-2 | TRBV15 | NA | CATSVTGQGYGYTF | TGTGCCACCAGTGTTACAGGGCAAGGCTATGGCTACACCTTC
NA | TRBJ2-5 | TRBV10-3 | NA | CAISEIGSEQYF | TGTGCCATCAGTGAAATAGGGTCAGAGCAGTACTTC
NA | TRBJ1-5 | TRBV19 | NA | CASSAGTLNQPQHF | TGTGCCAGTAGTGCCGGGACACTTAATCAGCCCCAGCATTTT
NA | TRBJ2-5 | TRBV5-5 | NA | CASSHDRMPETQYF | TGTGCCAGCAGCCACGACAGGATGCCAGAGACCCAGTACTTC
once | TRBJ2-7 | TRBV13 | NA | CASSFRERTYEQYF | TGTGCCAGCAGCTTCCGGGAGCGTACCTACGAGCAGTACTTC
NA | TRBJ2-3 | TRBV9 | TRBD2 | CASSASGTSGTDTQYF | TGTGCCAGCAGCGCGTCCGGGACTAGCGGCACAGATACGCAGTATTTT
NA | TRBJ1-1 | TRBV18 | NA | CASSPSGDRVTEAFF | TGTGCCAGCTCACCCTCGGGGGACCGGGTCACTGAAGCTTTCTTT
once | TRBJ1-2 | TRBV19 | NA | CASSIRQGHHGYTF | TGTGCCAGTAGTATTCGGCAAGGCCACCATGGCTACACCTTC
NA | TRBJ2-7 | TRBV30 | NA | CAWRAPGTYEQYF | TGTGCCTGGAGAGCCCCGGGCACCTACGAGCAGTACTTC
NA | TRBJ2-7 | TRBV5-6 | NA | CASSFLGVHYEQYF | TGTGCCAGCAGCTTCCTGGGGGTACACTACGAGCAGTACTTC
NA | TRBJ2-5 | TRBV5-1 | TRBD1 | CASSSTGGRETQYF | TGCGCCAGCAGCTCGACAGGGGGTAGGGAGACCCAGTACTTC
NA | TRBJ1-2 | TRBV19 | NA | CASSRQALGYGYTF | TGTGCCAGTAGTAGACAGGCCCTGGGCTATGGCTACACCTTC
few | TRBJ1-5 | TRBV13 | NA | CASSGRTASNQPQHF | TGTGCCAGCAGCGGCAGGACAGCGAGCAATCAGCCCCAGCATTTT
NA | TRBJ2-7 | TRBV30 | NA | CACSPRGCHF | TGTGCCTGTTCGCCTAGAGGTTGTCACTTC
NA | TRBJ2-3 | TRBV5-1 | TRBD2 | CASSVVLAERTDTQYF | TGCGCCAGCAGCGTCGTCCTAGCGGAGCGCACAGATACGCAGTATTTT
NA | TRBJ2-7 | TRBV11-2 | NA | CASSLDFVEQYF | TGTGCCAGCAGCTTAGATTTCGTCGAGCAGTACTTC
NA | TRBJ1-6 | TRBV7-2 | TRBD1 | CASSTGQGGDSPLHF | TGTGCCAGCAGCACGGGACAGGGTGGAGATTCACCCCTCCACTTT
few | TRBJ2-5 | TRBV2 | TRBD1 | CASSGELGQAGETQYF | TGTGCCAGCAGTGGGGAATTGGGACAGGCGGGCGAGACCCAGTACTTC
NA | TRBJ1-2 | TRBV4-1 | NA | CASSQVTGILFGYTF | TGCGCCAGCAGCCAAGTTACAGGGATTCTTTTTGGCTACACCTTC
NA | TRBJ2-7 | TRBV6-1 | TRBD2 | CATALAGAHEQYF | TGTGCCACCGCCCTAGCGGGAGCGCACGAGCAGTACTTC
NA | TRBJ2-7 | TRBV11-2 | NA | CASSLVGYEQYF | TGTGCCAGCAGCTTAGTCGGCTACGAGCAGTACTTC
NA | TRBJ2-5 | TRBV6-1 | NA | CASEGNQETQYF | TGTGCCAGCGAGGGTAACCAAGAGACCCAGTACTTC
NA | TRBJ2-7 | TRBV4-3 | NA | CASSLRTGHGEQYF | TGCGCCAGCAGCCTGCGGACGGGACATGGCGAGCAGTACTTC
few | TRBJ1-1 | TRBV19 | NA | CASSVTGWVTEAFF | TGTGCCAGTAGTGTGACCGGGTGGGTCACTGAAGCTTTCTTT